This T cell receptor (beta chain) was documented in a study of cytomegalovirus exposure and HLA in healthy donors. Trimming removed 2 bases at V and 4 bases at J, with 12 bases between. This CDR3 contains 15 residues. Germline loops: CDR1 MNHNS, CDR2 SASEGT. Vbeta (60) and Jbeta (13) primers were used in the PCR. Profiled with immunoSEQ multiplex PCR; TCRdb holds only in-frame clones, not every one. The sample consists of over 200,000 clones, around 73% of them appearing once. The chain links TRBV6-1 to TRBJ2-1; possible D gene TRBD1, 5 bases. Material for sequencing was PBMCs. The TCR sequence derives from a male donor in good health and CMV-seronegative. CDR3 coding DNA: TGTGCCAGCAGTGAACGAGAGACAGCTTACAATGAGCAGTTCTTC. Amino acid sequence: CASSERETAYNEQFF.